The count of the clone carrying this T cell receptor (beta chain) is one. The data are from a study of blood T cell repertoires in COVID-19. Study processing details: Cell counts per sample came from amplifying reference gene primers. This table comes from immunoSEQ multiplex PCR, and its TCRdb copy is limited to in-frame clones, with some not included. That table furnishes V, J and clone size, whereas the DNA furnished D and trimming. The table has about 120,000 clones, less than 75% seen once. V was trimmed by 3 bases and J by 0 bases, leaving 15 bases between them. Germline loops: CDR1 GTSNPN, CDR2 SVGIG (reference sequence). This CDR3 comprises 17 residues.

The sequence was obtained from a human donor with acute or convalescent COVID-19. The donor label of this sample is uncertain. The sequencing sample was made of peripheral blood. V is TRBV30 and J is TRBJ1-6; D gene unclear. CDR3 protein: CAWSVPRSLSYNSPLHF. In DNA form, the CDR3 reads TGTGCCTGGAGCGTACCCCGGTCACTCTCCTATAATTCACCCCTCCACTTT.